This T cell receptor beta chain is from a study of beta chain features in type 1 diabetes. As every portion of the isolated RNA was reverse transcribed, the sequencing read expressed TCRB transcripts. Method: immunoSEQ multiplex PCR; TCRdb's copy keeps in-frame clones and lacks some. The data contain about 320,000 clones, around 15% of them singletons. Deletions cut 5 bases from V and 1 base from J, with 19 bases between. Looked up from germline, CDR1 is SGHAT and CDR2 is FQNNGV. The CDR3 covers 17 residues. This clone has a handful of counts. Specimen: central memory CD4+ T cells from blood. The clonotype originates from a man aged 25-40 years in good health. The rearrangement links TRBV11-2 to TRBJ2-3; maybe TRBD2 (6 bases). The CDR3 region has the DNA TGTGCCAGCAGCAAGACCCTGCGGCGGGGAGGCACAGATACGCAGTATTTT. Translated: CASSKTLRRGGTDTQYF.